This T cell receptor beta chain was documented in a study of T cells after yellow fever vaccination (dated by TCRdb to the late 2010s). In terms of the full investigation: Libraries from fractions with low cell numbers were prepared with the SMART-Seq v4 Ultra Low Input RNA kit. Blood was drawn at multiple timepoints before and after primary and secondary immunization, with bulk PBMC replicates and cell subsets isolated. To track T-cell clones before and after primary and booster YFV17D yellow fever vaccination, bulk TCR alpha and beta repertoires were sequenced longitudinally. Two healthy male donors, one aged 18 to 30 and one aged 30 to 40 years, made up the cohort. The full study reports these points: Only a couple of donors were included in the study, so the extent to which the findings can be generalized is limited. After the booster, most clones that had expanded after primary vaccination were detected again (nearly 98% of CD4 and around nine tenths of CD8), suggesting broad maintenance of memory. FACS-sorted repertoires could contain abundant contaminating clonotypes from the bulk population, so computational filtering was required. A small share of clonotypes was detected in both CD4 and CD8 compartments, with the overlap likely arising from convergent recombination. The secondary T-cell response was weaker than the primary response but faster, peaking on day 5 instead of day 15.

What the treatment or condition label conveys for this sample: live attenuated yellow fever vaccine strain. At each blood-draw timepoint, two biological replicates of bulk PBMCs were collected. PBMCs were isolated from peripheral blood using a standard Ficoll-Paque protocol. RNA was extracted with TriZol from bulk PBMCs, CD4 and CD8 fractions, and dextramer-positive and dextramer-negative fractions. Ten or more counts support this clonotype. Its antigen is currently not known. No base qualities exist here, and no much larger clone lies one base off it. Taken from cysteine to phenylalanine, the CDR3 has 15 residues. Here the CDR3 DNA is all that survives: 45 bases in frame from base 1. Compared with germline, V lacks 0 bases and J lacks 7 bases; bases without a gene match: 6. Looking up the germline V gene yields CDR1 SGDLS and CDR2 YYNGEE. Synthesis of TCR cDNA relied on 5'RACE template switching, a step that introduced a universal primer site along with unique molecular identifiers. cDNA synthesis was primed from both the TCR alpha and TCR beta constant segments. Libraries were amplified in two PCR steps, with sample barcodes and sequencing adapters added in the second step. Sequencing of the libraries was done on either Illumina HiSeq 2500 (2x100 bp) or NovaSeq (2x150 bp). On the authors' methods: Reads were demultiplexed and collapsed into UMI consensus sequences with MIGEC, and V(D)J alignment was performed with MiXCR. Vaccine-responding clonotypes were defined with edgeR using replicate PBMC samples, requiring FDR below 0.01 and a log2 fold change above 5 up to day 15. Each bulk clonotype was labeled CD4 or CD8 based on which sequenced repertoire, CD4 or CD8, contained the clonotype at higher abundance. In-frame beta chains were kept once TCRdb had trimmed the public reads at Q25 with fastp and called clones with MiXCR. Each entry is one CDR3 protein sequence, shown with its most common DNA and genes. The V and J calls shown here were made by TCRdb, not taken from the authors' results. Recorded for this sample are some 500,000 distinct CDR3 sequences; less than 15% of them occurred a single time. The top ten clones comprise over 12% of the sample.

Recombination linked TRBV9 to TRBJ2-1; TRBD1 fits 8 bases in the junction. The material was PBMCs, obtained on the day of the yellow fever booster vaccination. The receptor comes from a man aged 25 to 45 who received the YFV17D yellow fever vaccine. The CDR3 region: CASSVAGTGGNEQFF. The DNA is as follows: TGTGCCAGCAGCGTAGCCGGGACAGGCGGAAATGAGCAGTTCTTC.